A selection of T cell receptor beta chains follows, all from one sample in a study of shared clonotypes between healthy human individuals. Repertoires were generated with immunoSEQ multiplex PCR, while TCRdb's copy carries only in-frame clones and drops some. The sample holds 400,000 to 500,000 clones, 79% seen once. What was sequenced was PBMCs. The receptors were gathered from a woman aged 40 to 50 in good health. Some clones in this sample may be carry-over from other donors' samples. Both conserved end residues are part of each CDR3.

TRBJ1-6,TRBV30,CAWSGDLGTLHF
TRBJ1-2,TRBV27,CASSSRASFRDRTNYYGYTF
TRBJ1-4,TRBV19,CASRDREKLFF
TRBJ2-1,TRBV14,CASSPAGGRVHNEQFF
TRBJ2-5,TRBV7-6,CASSTTSGRALRETQYF
TRBJ1-1,TRBV6-5,CASSSQTGGRAEAFF
TRBJ2-5,TRBV28,CAGSTRGTSSGVETQYF
TRBJ1-3,TRBV27,CASSPGGGFSGNTIYF
TRBJ2-7,TRBV27,CASSLGSALGYKQYF
TRBJ1-6,TRBV27,CASSLLGSPLHF
TRBJ1-4,TRBV5-1,CASSLLQGGKEKLFF
TRBJ2-7,TRBV4-2,CASSQDQGGYYEQYF
TRBJ2-7,TRBV2,CASNTGGSYEQYF
TRBJ1-3,TRBV7-2,CASSLGRFVGNTIYF
TRBJ1-4,TRBV6-1,CASSFPGTGAEKLFF
TRBJ2-7,TRBV25-1,CASSGSGAPYEQYF
TRBJ2-1,TRBV27,CASLFGLVLGRRDEQFF